The clone carrying this TCR beta chain was picked up a small number of times. What it binds is unknown. This entry belongs to a study of T cell responses to AZD1222 COVID-19 vaccine. Background on the study: Some second doses came at about 4 weeks and others at about 12 weeks; these were pooled.

The study, taken as a whole, reports: Females outnumbered males among donors, who were mostly white British; clonal diversity was possibly underestimated. The study sampled repertoires only after the peak T cell response. Nearly half of spike-specific TCRs reportedly target variant regions that are unmutated in the B.1.351 and B.1.1.7 variants.

Only in-frame clones appear in the TCRdb table, and some are missing; sequencing was by immunoSEQ multiplex PCR. The data hold approximately 120,000 clones, with approximately 90% observed a single time. The sequencing used peripheral blood, collected on day 0 of AZD1222 vaccination. The clonotype comes from an adult in good health.

The CDR3 nucleotides are TGTGCCAGCAGCCGCGGGTCTGGGCGGGAGACCCAGTACTTC. It specifies CASSRGSGRETQYF. This chain uses TRBV6-5 with TRBJ2-5; tentative D call: TRBD2 (5 bases). Germline V CDR1 and CDR2: MNHEY, SVGAGI. The CDR3 totals 14 residues. V was shortened by 6 bases and J by 5 bases, with 16 bases between the two germline ends.